The clone carrying this TCR beta chain was recorded a few times. Germline V gives CDR1 LNHDA, CDR2 SQIVND (reference sequence). The V segment lost 0 bases and the J segment 6 bases; nucleotides outside the gene matches: 11. This CDR3 has 18 residues. These data belong to a study of blood T cell repertoires in COVID-19. Original processing notes: How many nucleated cells were present was estimated from reference gene primer amplification. Produced via immunoSEQ multiplex PCR; TCRdb's table is partial and in-frame only. V, J and clone size are taken as reported in that table, and D and trimming were inferred from the DNA itself. The top ten hold about 1.6% of the sample, which has about 260,000 clones, over 70% seen once.

The sequence derives from a woman aged 40 to 50 who had recovered from COVID-19. Sequenced: peripheral blood. The chain carries TRBV19 and TRBJ1-5, with 10 bases identical to TRBD1. The CDR3 sequence: CASSIDLFDRGPSQPQHF. CDR3 bases: TGTGCCAGTAGTATAGACTTGTTCGACAGGGGGCCGAGTCAGCCCCAGCATTTT.